This T cell receptor beta chain emerged from a study of blood T cell repertoires in COVID-19. Overall study: There were acute and convalescent COVID-19 samples, and they came from the United States, Italy and Spain. T cells, B-cell-depleted T cells, or PBMCs supplied cDNA or gDNA.

Some clones are missing from TCRdb's copy, which holds only in-frame ones; the method was immunoSEQ multiplex PCR. The table lists some 250,000 clones, roughly 86% of them singletons, with roughly 3% in the top ten. This clone was seen only once. The sequence was collected from a woman aged 25 to 39 who had recovered from COVID-19. Sequenced input: peripheral blood.

CDR3: CASSQDTTRRDTQYF. Here the CDR3 DNA reads TGTGCCAGCAGCCAAGATACAACTAGAAGGGATACGCAGTATTTT. This chain links TRBV3-1 (or the pseudogene TRBV3-2) with TRBJ2-3; D might be TRBD2 (5 bases). V lost 0 bases, J lost 6 bases, and 13 bases lay in between. The length of the CDR3 is 15 residues. Germline V gene sequence: CDR1 LGHDT, CDR2 YNNKEL (reference sequence).